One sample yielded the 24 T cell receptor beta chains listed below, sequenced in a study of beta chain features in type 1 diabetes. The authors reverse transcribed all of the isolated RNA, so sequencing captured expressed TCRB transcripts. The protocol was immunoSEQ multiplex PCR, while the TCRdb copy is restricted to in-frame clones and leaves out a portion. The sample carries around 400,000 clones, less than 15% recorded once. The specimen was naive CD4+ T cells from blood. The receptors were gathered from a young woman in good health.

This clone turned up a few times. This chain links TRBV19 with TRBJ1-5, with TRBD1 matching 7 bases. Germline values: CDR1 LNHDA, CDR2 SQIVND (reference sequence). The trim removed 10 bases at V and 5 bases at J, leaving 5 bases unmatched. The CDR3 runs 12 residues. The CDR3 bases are TGTGCCACCCTACAGGGGTATCAGCCCCAGCATTTT. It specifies CATLQGYQPQHF.

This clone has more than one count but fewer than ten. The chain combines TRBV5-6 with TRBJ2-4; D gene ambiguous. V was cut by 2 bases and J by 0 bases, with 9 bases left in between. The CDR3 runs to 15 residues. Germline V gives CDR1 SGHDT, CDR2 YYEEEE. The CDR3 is CASSFRQVAKNIQYF. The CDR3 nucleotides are TGTGCCAGCAGCTTCCGCCAGGTAGCCAAAAACATTCAGTACTTC.

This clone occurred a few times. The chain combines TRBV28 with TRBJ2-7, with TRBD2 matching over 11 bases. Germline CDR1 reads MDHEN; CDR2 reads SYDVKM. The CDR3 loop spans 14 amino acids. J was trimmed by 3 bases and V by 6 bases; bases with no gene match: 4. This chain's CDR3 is CASRTGTSGYEQYF. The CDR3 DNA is TGTGCCAGCAGGACCGGGACTAGCGGCTACGAGCAGTACTTC.

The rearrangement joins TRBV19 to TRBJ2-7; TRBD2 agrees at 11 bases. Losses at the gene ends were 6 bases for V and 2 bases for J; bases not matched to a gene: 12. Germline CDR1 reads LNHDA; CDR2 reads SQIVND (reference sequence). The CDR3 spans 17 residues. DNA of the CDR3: TGTGCCAGTAGACCTTCCCCGGGACTAGCGGCGCCCTACGAGCAGTACTTC. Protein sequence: CASRPSPGLAAPYEQYF.

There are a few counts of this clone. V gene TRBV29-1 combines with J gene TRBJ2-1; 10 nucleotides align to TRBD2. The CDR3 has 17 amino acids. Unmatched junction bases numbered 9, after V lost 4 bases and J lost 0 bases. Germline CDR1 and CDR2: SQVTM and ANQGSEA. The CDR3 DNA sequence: TGCAGCGTTGCCCCCCCCGGGACTAGCGACTCCTACAATGAGCAGTTCTTC. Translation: CSVAPPGTSDSYNEQFF.

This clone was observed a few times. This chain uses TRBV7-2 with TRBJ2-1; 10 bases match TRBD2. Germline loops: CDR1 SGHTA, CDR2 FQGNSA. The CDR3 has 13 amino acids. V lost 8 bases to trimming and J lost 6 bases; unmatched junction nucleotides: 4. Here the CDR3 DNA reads TGTGCCAGCCGAAAGCGGGAGGGCAATGAGCAGTTCTTC. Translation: CASRKREGNEQFF.

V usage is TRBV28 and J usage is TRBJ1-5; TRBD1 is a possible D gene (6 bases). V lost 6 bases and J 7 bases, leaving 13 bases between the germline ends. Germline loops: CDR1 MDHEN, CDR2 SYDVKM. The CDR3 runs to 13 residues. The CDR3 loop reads CASSPQGYQPQHF. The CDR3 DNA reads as TGTGCCAGCAGCCCACAGGGTTACCAGCCCCAGCATTTT.

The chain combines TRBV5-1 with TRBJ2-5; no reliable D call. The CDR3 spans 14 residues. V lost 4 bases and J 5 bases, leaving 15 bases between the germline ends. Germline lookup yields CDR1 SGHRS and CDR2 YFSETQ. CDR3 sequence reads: CASSLELRGETQYF. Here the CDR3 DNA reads TGCGCCAGCAGCCTAGAATTGCGTGGGGAGACCCAGTACTTC.

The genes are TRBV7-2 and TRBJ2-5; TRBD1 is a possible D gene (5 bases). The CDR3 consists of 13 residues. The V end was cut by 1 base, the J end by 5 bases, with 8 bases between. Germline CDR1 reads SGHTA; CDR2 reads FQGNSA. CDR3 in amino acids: CASSLGTKETQYF. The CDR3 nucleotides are TGTGCCAGCAGCTTAGGGACAAAGGAGACCCAGTACTTC.

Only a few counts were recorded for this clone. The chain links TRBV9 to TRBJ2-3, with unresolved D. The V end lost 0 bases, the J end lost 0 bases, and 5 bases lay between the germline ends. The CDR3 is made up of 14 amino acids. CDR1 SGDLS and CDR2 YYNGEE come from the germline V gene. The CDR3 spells CASSVGESTDTQYF. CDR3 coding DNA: TGTGCCAGCAGCGTAGGCGAAAGCACAGATACGCAGTATTTT.

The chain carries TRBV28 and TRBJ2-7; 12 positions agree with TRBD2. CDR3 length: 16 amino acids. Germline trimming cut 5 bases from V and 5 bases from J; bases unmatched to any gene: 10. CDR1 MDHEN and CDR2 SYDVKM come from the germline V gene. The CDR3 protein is CASSEPTSGRFNEQYF. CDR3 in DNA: TGTGCCAGCAGTGAACCGACTAGCGGGAGATTCAACGAGCAGTACTTC.

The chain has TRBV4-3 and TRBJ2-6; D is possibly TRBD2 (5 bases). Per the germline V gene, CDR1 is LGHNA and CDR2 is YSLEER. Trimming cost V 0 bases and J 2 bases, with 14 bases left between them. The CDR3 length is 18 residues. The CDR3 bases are TGCGCCAGCAGCCAAGAAGGTTCACCGCGGGCTGGGGCCAACGTCCTGACTTTC. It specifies CASSQEGSPRAGANVLTF.

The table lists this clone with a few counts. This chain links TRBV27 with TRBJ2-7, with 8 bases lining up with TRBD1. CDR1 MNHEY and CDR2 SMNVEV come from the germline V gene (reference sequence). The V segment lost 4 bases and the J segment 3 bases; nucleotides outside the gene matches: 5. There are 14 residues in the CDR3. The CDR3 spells CASSSRQGYYEQYF. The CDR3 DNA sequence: TGTGCCAGCAGTTCCCGACAGGGGTACTACGAGCAGTACTTC.

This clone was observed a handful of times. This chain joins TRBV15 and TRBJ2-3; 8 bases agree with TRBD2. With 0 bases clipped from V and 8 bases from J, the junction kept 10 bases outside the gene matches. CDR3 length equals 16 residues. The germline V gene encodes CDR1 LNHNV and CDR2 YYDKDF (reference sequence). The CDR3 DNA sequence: TGTGCCACCAGCAGAGATCTTGCGGGGGGCCCGGGTACGCAGTATTTT. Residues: CATSRDLAGGPGTQYF.

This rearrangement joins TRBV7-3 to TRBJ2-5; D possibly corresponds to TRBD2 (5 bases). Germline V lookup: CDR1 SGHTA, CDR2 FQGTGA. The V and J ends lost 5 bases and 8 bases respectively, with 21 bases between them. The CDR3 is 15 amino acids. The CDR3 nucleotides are TGTGCCAGCAGCCTCCGAACAGCGGAGCCCCATACCCAGTACTTC. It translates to CASSLRTAEPHTQYF.

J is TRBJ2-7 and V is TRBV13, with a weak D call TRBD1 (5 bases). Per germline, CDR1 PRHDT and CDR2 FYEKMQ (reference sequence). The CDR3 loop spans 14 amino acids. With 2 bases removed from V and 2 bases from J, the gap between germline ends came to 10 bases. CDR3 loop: CASSLSRAPYEQYF. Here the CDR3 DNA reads TGTGCCAGCAGCTTAAGCAGGGCTCCCTACGAGCAGTACTTC. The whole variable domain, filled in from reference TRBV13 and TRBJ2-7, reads AAGVIQSPRHLIKEKRETATLKCYPIPRHDTVYWYQQGPGQDPQFLISFYEKMQSDKGSIPDRFSAQQFSDYHSELNMSSLELGDSALYFCASSLSRAPYEQYFGPGTRLTVT.

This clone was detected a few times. CDR3 coding DNA: TGCAGCGTACAGCCTCGGGGTGGAAAGTACGAGCAGTACTTC. Its translation is CSVQPRGGKYEQYF. J is TRBJ2-7 and V is TRBV29-1; maybe TRBD2 (5 bases). Trimming took 6 bases from V and 4 from J, leaving 19 bases between them. This CDR3 comprises 14 residues. Germline V CDR1 and CDR2: SQVTM, ANQGSEA.

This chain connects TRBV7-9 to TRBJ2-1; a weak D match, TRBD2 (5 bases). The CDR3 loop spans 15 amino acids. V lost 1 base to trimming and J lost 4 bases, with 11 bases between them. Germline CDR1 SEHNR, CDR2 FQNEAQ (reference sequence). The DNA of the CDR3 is TGTGCCAGCAGCTTAGATCCAGGACTTTACAATGAGCAGTTCTTC. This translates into CASSLDPGLYNEQFF.

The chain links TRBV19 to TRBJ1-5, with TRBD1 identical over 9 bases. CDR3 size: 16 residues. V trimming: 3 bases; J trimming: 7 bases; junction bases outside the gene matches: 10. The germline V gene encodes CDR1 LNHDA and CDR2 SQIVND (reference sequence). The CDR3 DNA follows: TGTGCCAGTAGTATTCTCGAGACAGGGGGGGACCAGCCCCAGCATTTT. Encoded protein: CASSILETGGDQPQHF.

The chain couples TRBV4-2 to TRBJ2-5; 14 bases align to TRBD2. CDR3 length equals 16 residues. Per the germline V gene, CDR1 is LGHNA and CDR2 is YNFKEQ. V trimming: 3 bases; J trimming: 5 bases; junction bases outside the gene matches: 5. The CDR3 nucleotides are TGTGCCAGCAGCCAGGGGACTAGCGGGAGCGTGGAGACCCAGTACTTC. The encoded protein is CASSQGTSGSVETQYF.

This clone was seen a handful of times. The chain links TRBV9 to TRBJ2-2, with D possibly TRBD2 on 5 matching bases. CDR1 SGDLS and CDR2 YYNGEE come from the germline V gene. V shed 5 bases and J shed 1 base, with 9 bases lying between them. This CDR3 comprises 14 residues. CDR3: CASRDGMNTGELFF. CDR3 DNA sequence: TGTGCCAGCAGGGACGGGATGAACACCGGGGAGCTGTTTTTT.

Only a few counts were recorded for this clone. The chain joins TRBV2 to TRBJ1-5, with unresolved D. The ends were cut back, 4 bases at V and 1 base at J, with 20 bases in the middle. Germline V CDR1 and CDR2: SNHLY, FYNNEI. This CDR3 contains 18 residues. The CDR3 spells CASSAPNHLNSSNQPQHF. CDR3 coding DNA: TGTGCCAGCAGTGCCCCAAACCATCTAAACTCGAGCAATCAGCCCCAGCATTTT.

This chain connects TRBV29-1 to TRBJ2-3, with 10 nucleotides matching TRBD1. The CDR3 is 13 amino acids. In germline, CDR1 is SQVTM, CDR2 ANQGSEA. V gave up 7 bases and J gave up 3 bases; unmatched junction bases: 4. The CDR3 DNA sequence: TGCAGCGCCAGACAGGGGGCAACAGATACGCAGTATTTT. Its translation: CSARQGATDTQYF.

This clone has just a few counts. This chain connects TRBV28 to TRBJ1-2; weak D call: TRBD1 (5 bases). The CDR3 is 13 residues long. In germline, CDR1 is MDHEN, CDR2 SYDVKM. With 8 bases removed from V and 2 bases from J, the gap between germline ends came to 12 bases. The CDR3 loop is CASQRGNNYGYTF. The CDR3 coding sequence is TGTGCCAGCCAAAGGGGTAACAACTATGGCTACACCTTC.